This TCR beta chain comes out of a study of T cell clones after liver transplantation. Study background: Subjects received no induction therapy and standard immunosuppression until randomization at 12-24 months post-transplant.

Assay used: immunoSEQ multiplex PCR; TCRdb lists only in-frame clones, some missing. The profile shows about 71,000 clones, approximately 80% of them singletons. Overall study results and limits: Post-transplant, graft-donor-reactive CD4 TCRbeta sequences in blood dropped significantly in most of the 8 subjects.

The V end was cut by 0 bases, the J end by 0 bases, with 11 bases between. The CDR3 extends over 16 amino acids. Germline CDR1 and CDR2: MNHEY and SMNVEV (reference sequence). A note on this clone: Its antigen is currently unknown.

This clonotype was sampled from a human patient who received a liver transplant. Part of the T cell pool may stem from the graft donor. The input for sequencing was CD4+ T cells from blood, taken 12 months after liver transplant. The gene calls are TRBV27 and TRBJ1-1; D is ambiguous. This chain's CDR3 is CASSLSADRVNTEAFF. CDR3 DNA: TGTGCCAGCAGTTTATCGGCAGATCGGGTGAACACTGAAGCTTTCTTT.